This is a list of T cell receptor beta chains from one sample in a study of T cell repertoires in cytomegalovirus infection. From the reads, TCRdb called clonotypes with MiXCR, one entry per CDR3 protein. The sample holds hundreds of thousands of distinct CDR3 sequences, 30% to 40% seen once. These receptors have no known antigen. The sequencing here drew on cultured PBMCs, taken from culture after CMV antigen stimulation. The receptors come from a human donor in good health (CMV status not recorded). Some clones in this sample may be carry-over from other donors' samples. Each CDR3 is given with its conserved first and last residue. A D gene is named only where the DNA matches it firmly. The size entry is marked missing in some rows and otherwise reads once, few, many or a size class.

D gene | clone size | J gene | V gene | CDR3 DNA | CDR3 protein
- | few | TRBJ2-7 | TRBV4-1 | TGCGCCAGCAGCCGCGGCGGCAACTCCTACGAGCAGTACTTC | CASSRGGNSYEQYF
- | - | TRBJ1-1 | TRBV25-1 | TGTGCCAGCAGTGAATCCCTAGGGAACACTGAAGCTTTCTTT | CASSESLGNTEAFF
- | few | TRBJ2-1 | TRBV15 | TGTGCCACCAGCAGAGATAAACTAGCCTACAATGAGCAGTTCTTC | CATSRDKLAYNEQFF
- | few | TRBJ2-1 | TRBV19 | TGTGCCAGCCAGTCGGCCAACTACAATGAGCAGTTCTTC | CASQSANYNEQFF
- | few | TRBJ1-5 | TRBV6-2/TRBV6-3 | TGTGCCAGCAGTTACGGGCCTCAGGAAAATCAGCCCCAGCATTTT | CASSYGPQENQPQHF
TRBD1 | many | TRBJ2-7 | TRBV7-2 | TGTGCCAGCAGCTCGACAGGGCCCTACGAGCAGTACTTC | CASSSTGPYEQYF
TRBD2 | - | TRBJ2-2 | TRBV4-3 | TGCGCCAGCAGCCAAGACTCAGGCGGGGGTAGCACCGGGGAGCTGTTTTTT | CASSQDSGGGSTGELFF
TRBD2 | few | TRBJ2-1 | TRBV12-3/TRBV12-4 | TGTGCCAGCAGTCCGGGACTAGCGGGAGGTGGTGAGCAGTTCTTC | CASSPGLAGGGEQFF
TRBD2 | - | TRBJ2-1 | TRBV19 | TGTGCCAGTAGGAGGTCTAGCGGGTTCACCTACAATGAGCAGTTCTTC | CASRRSSGFTYNEQFF
TRBD2 | once | TRBJ2-1 | TRBV3-1 | TGTGCCAGCAGCCAAAGCTCGGGAGGGCCTCATGAGCAGTTCTTC | CASSQSSGGPHEQFF
- | - | TRBJ1-6 | TRBV11-3 | TGTGCCAGCAGCCCAATGGGGAGTTCACCCCTCCACTTT | CASSPMGSSPLHF
- | once | TRBJ2-3 | TRBV30 | TGTGCCTGGGGCGGCTTCAGCACAGATACGCAGTATTTT | CAWGGFSTDTQYF
TRBD2 | - | TRBJ2-3 | TRBV12-3/TRBV12-4 | TGTGCCAGCAGTTTCAGCGGGAGCAGAACAGATACGCAGTATTTT | CASSFSGSRTDTQYF
- | - | TRBJ1-5 | TRBV30 | TGTGCCTGGAGAGGTGAACATCAGGTCCAGCCCCAGCATTTT | CAWRGEHQVQPQHF
- | - | TRBJ1-2 | TRBV7-2 | TGTGCCAGCAGCTTAGGGGTTCAGGACTATGGCTACACCTTC | CASSLGVQDYGYTF
- | - | TRBJ1-6 | TRBV20-1 | TGCAGTGCTAGACCAACAGGGTTAGGTTCACCCCTCCACTTT | CSARPTGLGSPLHF
TRBD2 | medium-sized | TRBJ2-1 | TRBV11-3 | TGTGCCAGCAGCTTAGATGGGACTAGCGGGAGTGGGTCCTACAATGAGCAGTTCTTC | CASSLDGTSGSGSYNEQFF
TRBD1 | - | TRBJ2-3 | TRBV7-9 | TGTGCCAGCAGCCGGGACAGAAGCACAGATACGCAGTATTTT | CASSRDRSTDTQYF
- | - | TRBJ1-5 | TRBV2 | TGTGCCAGCAGTGCCCGGACAGCGAACAATCAGCCCCAGCATTTT | CASSARTANNQPQHF